This passage covers 15 T cell receptor beta chains from one sample sequenced in a study of T cell clonality in common variable immunodeficiency. Clones were sequenced by immunoSEQ multiplex PCR, and TCRdb holds only the in-frame ones, with some missing. The repertoire consists of about 42,000 clones, none detected only once. Sequenced material: peripheral blood mononuclear cells. The receptors were gathered from a person aged 18 to 69 in good health.

The sample holds a few counts of this clone. Sequencing ends 3 residues short of the CDR3 end; the germline J gene provides the rest. The chain recombines TRBV13 with TRBJ2-7, with 8 positions matching TRBD2. This CDR3 is 19 amino acids long. Trimming removed 0 bases from V and 0 bases from J; junction bases left unmatched: 13. CDR1 is PRHDT and CDR2 is FYEKMQ in the germline V gene (reference sequence). CDR3 DNA (partial): TGTGCCAGCAGCTTAGGCGGGGGGGCTGCTCTCGGAAGCTCCTACGAG. As protein: CASSLGGGAALGSSYE. The whole CDR3 is CASSLGGGAALGSSYEQYF.

This clone was observed at least ten times. The read ends 3 residues early relative to the CDR3; the germline J gene fills the gap. The V gene is TRBV5-6, the J gene TRBJ2-7; 12 nucleotides agree with TRBD2. The J segment lost 3 bases and the V segment lost 3 bases, leaving 4 bases of the junction unmatched. The CDR3 loop spans 15 amino acids. Looked up from germline, CDR1 is SGHDT and CDR2 is YYEEEE. The CDR3 reads CASSSGLAGNYEQYF. CDR3 DNA, as far as it was read: TGTGCCAGCAGCTCCGGACTAGCGGGGAACTACGAG.

This clone was observed many times. Incomplete CDR3 DNA: TGTGCCAGCAGCTTGCTAGGGGGCCTGGAAAATGAG. Its protein is CASSLLGGLENE. The CDR3 in full is CASSLLGGLENEQFF. The J gene is TRBJ2-1, the V gene TRBV7-6, with 7 bases lining up with TRBD1. The read comes to an end 3 residues before the CDR3 does, leaving the germline J gene to fill in the end. J gave up 7 bases and V 3 bases, and 9 bases lay outside the gene matches. Germline CDR1 and CDR2: SGHVS and FNYEAQ. The CDR3 contains 15 residues.

Many counts were recorded for this clone. The read terminates 3 residues ahead of where the CDR3 ends, so the germline J gene completes it. The chain links TRBV20-1 to TRBJ2-7; TRBD1 matches at 7 bases. J lost 3 bases, V lost 3 bases, and 8 bases had no gene match. Per the germline V gene, CDR1 is DFQATT and CDR2 is SNEGSKA (reference sequence). The CDR3 runs to 14 residues. CDR3 sequence reads: CSASPETGNYEQYF. The part of the CDR3 DNA that was read is TGCAGTGCTAGTCCCGAGACAGGGAACTACGAG.

Points on this clone: The read is 3 residues too short to cover the CDR3 end, so that end is filled in from the germline J gene. The V call is TRBV11-3, the J call TRBJ2-5, with D hard to call. The CDR3 is 15 residues long. V lost 1 base to trimming and J lost 3 bases, with 12 bases between them. Germline lookup yields CDR1 SGHNT and CDR2 YENEEA. CDR3 residues: CASSLGAHEEETQYF. CDR3 bases read: TGTGCCAGCAGCTTAGGGGCGCATGAAGAAGAGACC.

This clone has ten or more counts. Sequencing ends 3 residues short of the CDR3 end; the germline J gene provides the rest. The chain carries TRBV7-3 and TRBJ2-1, with D possibly matching TRBD1 (5 bases). Germline V lookup: CDR1 SGHTA, CDR2 FQGTGA. The CDR3 contains 15 residues. V was trimmed by 5 bases and J by 5 bases, leaving 16 bases between them. The covered CDR3 bases are TGTGCCAGCAGCCTCATAGCATCGACAGACAATGAG. It encodes CASSLIASTDNE. The whole CDR3 reads CASSLIASTDNEQFF. Full variable domain (remainder filled in from reference TRBV7-3 and TRBJ2-1): GAGVSQTPSNKVTEKGKYVELRCDPISGHTALYWYRQSLGQGPEFLIYFQGTGAADDSGLPNDRFFAVRPEGSVSTLKIQRTERGDSAVYLCASSLIASTDNEQFFGPGTRLTVL.

This clone was counted ten times or more. The CDR3 extends 3 residues past the end of the read, so its final part is completed from the germline J gene. The chain has TRBV11-2 and TRBJ2-1; TRBD2 matches 11 bases. V lost 3 bases and J lost 6; bases outside the gene matches: 1. CDR1 is SGHAT, CDR2 FQNNGV, per germline. This CDR3 comprises 14 residues. This CDR3 reads CASSLTSGINEQFF. The CDR3 bases that were read are TGTGCCAGCAGCTTGACTAGCGGGATCAATGAG.

This clone was seen repeatedly, ten times or more. The sequence runs out 3 residues before the end of the CDR3; the remainder is reconstructed from the germline J gene. The chain is built from TRBV20-1 and TRBJ1-6; TRBD1 is a possible D gene (5 bases). The CDR3 length is 13 residues. Trimming cost V 3 bases and J 5 bases, with 8 bases left between them. Looked up from germline, CDR1 is DFQATT and CDR2 is SNEGSKA (reference sequence). CDR3 DNA (partial): TGCAGTGCTAGTCCAGGGCATAATTCACCC. Translated, it gives CSASPGHNSP. The whole CDR3 is CSASPGHNSPLHF.

At least ten counts were recorded for this clone. The CDR3 is cut off 3 residues early in the read; its end comes from the germline J gene. V and J are TRBV19 and TRBJ2-1; D is ambiguous. Germline lookup yields CDR1 LNHDA and CDR2 SQIVND (reference sequence). Deletions cut 3 bases from V and 9 bases from J, with 9 bases between. The CDR3 is made up of 12 amino acids. This CDR3 reads CASSIGQIEQFF. CDR3 bases read: TGTGCCAGTAGTATTGGTCAGATTGAG.

About this clone itself: The sequence runs out 3 residues before the end of the CDR3; the remainder is reconstructed from the germline J gene. The chain combines TRBV19 with TRBJ1-1; D is perhaps TRBD1 (5 bases). Germline CDR1 reads LNHDA; CDR2 reads SQIVND (reference sequence). The ends were cut back, 6 bases at V and 6 bases at J, with 20 bases in the middle. This CDR3 is 15 amino acids long. CDR3 bases read: TGTGCCAGTAGGCCCCCGTTCGGGGGACGGGCTGAA. This sequence encodes CASRPPFGGRAE. The full CDR3 is CASRPPFGGRAEAFF.

Only a few counts were recorded for this clone. The read stops 3 residues short of the end of the CDR3; the missing end is completed from the germline J gene. The V call is TRBV11-2, the J call TRBJ1-4, with 8 bases that match TRBD1. The germline V gene has CDR1 SGHAT and CDR2 FQNNGV. The CDR3 has 15 amino acids. The J segment lost 9 bases and the V segment lost 5 bases, leaving 11 bases of the junction unmatched. Here the CDR3 reads CASSPDGRTGQKLFF. The part of the CDR3 DNA that was read is TGTGCCAGCAGCCCAGACGGCCGGACAGGGCAAAAA.

This clone was detected ten times or more. The read finishes 3 residues shy of the CDR3 end, and the germline J gene is used to complete it. J is TRBJ1-4 and V is TRBV2, with TRBD1 identical over 9 bases. V shed 5 bases, J shed 6 bases, and the junction held 4 bases outside the gene matches. CDR1 SNHLY and CDR2 FYNNEI come from the germline V gene. CDR3 size: 14 residues. The sequenced part of the CDR3 DNA is TGTGCCAGCAGTACGGGACAGGGATATGAAAAA. Its protein product is CASSTGQGYEK. The whole CDR3 sequence is CASSTGQGYEKLFF.

This clone was recorded a few times. The read comes to an end 3 residues before the CDR3 does, leaving the germline J gene to fill in the end. The chain combines TRBV19 with TRBJ2-2; D gene ambiguous. This CDR3 contains 11 residues. The germline V gene has CDR1 LNHDA and CDR2 SQIVND (reference sequence). The CDR3 here is CASSQYEKLFF. CDR3 DNA (partial): TGTGCCAGTAGTCAGTATGAAAAG.

Notes on this clone: A read error may produce the germline difference seen at one junction end. Coverage ceases 3 residues before the CDR3 finishes, and the germline J gene fills in the end. This sequence joins TRBV7-7 and TRBJ2-5; D is perhaps TRBD1 (6 bases). Germline CDR1 is SSHAT and CDR2 is FNYEAQ (reference sequence). This CDR3 region has 13 residues. The sequenced part of the CDR3 DNA is TGTGCTAGCAGCTCACAGGGTGGAGAGACC. The encoded protein is CASSSQGGET. The whole CDR3 sequence reads CASSSQGGETQYF.

This clone appeared many times. Read coverage stops 3 residues before the CDR3 terminus; the germline J gene supplies the remainder. V is TRBV29-1 and J is TRBJ1-2, with 12 nucleotides matching TRBD1. Germline CDR1 is SQVTM and CDR2 is ANQGSEA. This CDR3 region has 13 residues. CDR3 in amino acids: CSVEGTGGLSYTF. CDR3 bases read: TGCAGCGTTGAGGGGACAGGGGGCCTTAGC.